The source of this TCR beta chain is a study of read filtering for tumor transcriptome and immune sequencing. Study results and caveats: Approximately 77% of IR-seq clonotypes had a single read, yet these held about 3.4% of reads. The CD138-negative fraction was mixed bone marrow immune cells, not pure T cells. Without single-read clonotypes, shared clonotype proportions correlated more between IR-seq and RNA-seq.

CDR1 and CDR2 from the germline V gene are MNHEY and SMNVEV (reference sequence). V was shortened by 5 bases and J by 5 bases, with 13 bases between the two germline ends. The CDR3 is 14 residues long. Molecular barcoded adaptors covering alpha/delta and beta/gamma chains were used on about 0.4 ug RNA. TCRdb redid the calling of the reads with MiXCR, one entry per CDR3 protein. There are around 130,000 distinct CDR3 sequences in the sample; around 14% occur only once, and 6.5% to 9% lies in the top ten. This clonotype was counted many times. Its specificity is unknown. This receptor was identified in a donor at least 40 years old with multiple myeloma. Sequencing input: a population of CD138-negative cells sorted from bone marrow. The chain uses TRBV27 and TRBJ2-1, with D perhaps TRBD2 (5 bases). DNA of the CDR3: TGTGCCAGCAGTCCCCGGACTTTGAACAATGAGCAGTTCTTC. It encodes CASSPRTLNNEQFF.